A selection of T cell receptor beta chains follows, all from one sample in a study of blood T cell repertoires in COVID-19. The table came from immunoSEQ multiplex PCR; TCRdb's copy has only in-frame clones and leaves some out. Among approximately 330,000 clones listed, approximately 88% were seen once. The specimen sequenced was peripheral blood. The receptors derive from a man aged 30 to 45 with COVID-19, enrolled during active disease. Each CDR3 is given with its conserved first and last residue. Each record gives: V gene, clone size, CDR3 length, D gene, J gene, CDR3 DNA, CDR3 protein. The D gene is left open where the match is weak. Size tells how often a clone was seen (once, few, many) or the class of an expanded clone, and some rows leave it out.

>TRBV7-2|-|16|-|TRBJ2-7
TGTGCCAGCAGCTTAGAGGGTCAGCGGAGGGGCTACGAGCAGTACTTC
CASSLEGQRRGYEQYF
>TRBV4-1|-|13|TRBD1|TRBJ1-2
TGCGCCAGCAGCTACCCAGGGGGCCGTGGCTACACCTTC
CASSYPGGRGYTF
>TRBV9|-|14|-|TRBJ2-7
TGTGCCAGCAGCTTCGGGGGTAGTTCCTACGAGCAGTACTTC
CASSFGGSSYEQYF
>TRBV7-9|once|16|-|TRBJ1-1
TGTGCCAGCAGCTTATGGCAGGGGAATGTAAACACTGAAGCTTTCTTT
CASSLWQGNVNTEAFF
>TRBV20-1|-|11|-|TRBJ2-7
TGCAGTGCTAGAGGAGCCTACGAGCAGTACTTC
CSARGAYEQYF
>TRBV28|-|16|-|TRBJ1-2
TGTGCCAGCAGTTTGACTCGGATAGGGGGTAACTATGGCTACACCTTC
CASSLTRIGGNYGYTF
>TRBV5-1|-|15|-|TRBJ1-3
TGCGCCAGCAGCTTGGCCAACGCTAGGGGAAACACCATATATTTT
CASSLANARGNTIYF
>TRBV19|-|15|-|TRBJ1-4
TGTGCCAGTAGTCCCCGGACAGCAACTAATGAAAAACTGTTTTTT
CASSPRTATNEKLFF
>TRBV4-2|-|19|-|TRBJ1-1
TGTGCCAGCAGCCCGGAGGGCGGGGCCTATCGACGGATGAACACTGAAGCTTTCTTT
CASSPEGGAYRRMNTEAFF
>TRBV11-2|-|13|-|TRBJ1-1
TGTGCCAGCAGCACGGGTCTGCTCACTGAAGCTTTCTTT
CASSTGLLTEAFF
>TRBV25-1|-|15|-|TRBJ2-2
TGTGCCAGCAGTGAATCGGGGTCACGCACCGGGGAGCTGTTTTTT
CASSESGSRTGELFF
>TRBV6-5|-|14|TRBD1|TRBJ1-6
TGTGCCAGCAGTTACAACAGGGGCCCCGCACCCCTCCACTTT
CASSYNRGPAPLHF
>TRBV7-6|-|17|-|TRBJ1-2
TGTGCCAGCAGCTTAGTTACCTACAGGGAGGGGAACTATGGCTACACCTTC
CASSLVTYREGNYGYTF
>TRBV5-1|-|14|-|TRBJ2-2
TGCGCCAGCAGCTTGACAGGGCCCACCGGGGAGCTGTTTTTT
CASSLTGPTGELFF
>TRBV9|-|15|-|TRBJ2-3
TGTGCCAGCAGCCCTAGTTCGGGGGTGGCAGATACGCAGTATTTT
CASSPSSGVADTQYF
>TRBV27|-|15|-|TRBJ2-1
TGTGCCAGCAGTTTTAGAAGGAGCTCCTACAATGAGCAGTTCTTC
CASSFRRSSYNEQFF
>TRBV6-6|once|13|TRBD1|TRBJ1-1
TGTGCCAGCGGACAGGGGCTGGGCACTGAAGCTTTCTTT
CASGQGLGTEAFF
>TRBV29-1|-|14|-|TRBJ1-1
TGCAGCGTCCTCCAGACAGTCGGTGGGGCTGAAGCTTTCTTT
CSVLQTVGGAEAFF
>TRBV28|-|11|-|TRBJ2-1
TGTGCCAGCAGTCTCTTAGATGAGCAGTTCTTC
CASSLLDEQFF
>TRBV5-1|-|14|TRBD1|TRBJ1-6
TGCGCCAGCAGCTCCGGACAGGTTAATTCACCCCTCCACTTT
CASSSGQVNSPLHF
>TRBV11-1|-|16|TRBD1|TRBJ1-6
TGTGCCAGCAGCTCAGGCGGAAGGACAGGGTTTCGGAGCCACCACTTT
CASSSGGRTGFRSHHF
>TRBV19|-|15|TRBD1|TRBJ1-2
TGTGCCAGTAGCTACTCGACAGGGGCGGGTTATGGCTACACCTTC
CASSYSTGAGYGYTF
>TRBV19|-|15|-|TRBJ1-1
TGTGCCAGTAGTATAGACGGGCAGGGGAACACTGAAGCTTTCTTT
CASSIDGQGNTEAFF
>TRBV7-3|-|14|-|TRBJ2-2
TGTGCCAGCAGCTTATTTCGGAACACCGGGGAGCTGTTTTTT
CASSLFRNTGELFF
>TRBV19|few|17|TRBD2|TRBJ2-1
TGTGCCAGTAGTATAGACCGACTAGCGGGGGGTTACAATGAGCAGTTCTTC
CASSIDRLAGGYNEQFF
>TRBV6-5|-|13|-|TRBJ1-2
TGTGCCAGCCACAGGAGAGCTAACTATGGCTACACCTTC
CASHRRANYGYTF
>TRBV20-1|-|16|TRBD1|TRBJ1-6
TGCAGTGCTAGTGGACAGGGGGCGCCGGGGAATTCACCCCTCCACTTT
CSASGQGAPGNSPLHF